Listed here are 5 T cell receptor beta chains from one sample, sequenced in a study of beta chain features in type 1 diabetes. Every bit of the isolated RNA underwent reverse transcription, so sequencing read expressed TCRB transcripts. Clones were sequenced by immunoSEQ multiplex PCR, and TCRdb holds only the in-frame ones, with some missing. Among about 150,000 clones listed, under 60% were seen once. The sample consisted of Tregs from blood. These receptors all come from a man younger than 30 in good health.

The CDR3 loop reads CASGRGWGTGELFF. The DNA of the CDR3 is TGTGCCTCCGGGAGGGGCTGGGGAACCGGGGAGCTGTTTTTT. This chain uses TRBV19 with TRBJ2-2, with 8 bases lining up with TRBD2. This CDR3 has 14 amino acids. The junction had 10 bases not matched to a gene; V was cut back by 11 bases and J by 5 bases. Germline lookup yields CDR1 LNHDA and CDR2 SQIVND (reference sequence).

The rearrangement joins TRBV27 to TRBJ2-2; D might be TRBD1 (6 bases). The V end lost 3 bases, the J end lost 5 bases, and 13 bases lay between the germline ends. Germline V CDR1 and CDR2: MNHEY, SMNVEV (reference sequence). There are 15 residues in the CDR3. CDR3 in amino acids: CASSFTGKRTGELFF. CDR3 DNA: TGTGCCAGCAGTTTTACAGGGAAGAGGACCGGGGAGCTGTTTTTT.

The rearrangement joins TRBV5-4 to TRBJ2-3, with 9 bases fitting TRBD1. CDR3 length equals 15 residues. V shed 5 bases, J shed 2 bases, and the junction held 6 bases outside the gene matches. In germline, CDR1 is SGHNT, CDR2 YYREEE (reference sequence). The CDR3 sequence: CASSHRDRVTDTQYF. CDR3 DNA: TGTGCCAGCAGTCACCGGGACAGGGTCACAGATACGCAGTATTTT. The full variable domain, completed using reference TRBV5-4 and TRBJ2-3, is ETGVTQSPTHLIKTRGQQVTLRCSSQSGHNTVSWYQQALGQGPQFIFQYYREEENGRGNFPPRFSGLQFPNYSSELNVNALELDDSALYLCASSHRDRVTDTQYFGPGTRLTVL.

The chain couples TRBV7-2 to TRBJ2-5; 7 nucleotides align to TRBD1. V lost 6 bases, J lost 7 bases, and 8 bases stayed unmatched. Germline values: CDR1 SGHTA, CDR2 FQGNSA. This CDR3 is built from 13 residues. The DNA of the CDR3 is TGTGCCAGCAGTCCCAGGGGGAAGGGGACCCAGTACTTC. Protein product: CASSPRGKGTQYF.

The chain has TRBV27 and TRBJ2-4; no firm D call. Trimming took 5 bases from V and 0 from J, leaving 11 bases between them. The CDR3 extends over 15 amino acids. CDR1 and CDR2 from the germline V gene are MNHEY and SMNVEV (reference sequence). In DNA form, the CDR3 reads TGTGCCAGCAGTCCTCTGTCAGTAGCCAAAAACATTCAGTACTTC. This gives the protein CASSPLSVAKNIQYF.